The entry that follows covers one T cell receptor (beta chain) sequence. Its specificity is unknown. One entry per CDR3 protein, called by TCRdb with MiXCR from the 5' RACE reads. The data hold under 500,000 distinct CDR3 sequences, with 13% to 15% observed a single time. The CDR3 runs 17 residues. V lost 5 bases to trimming and J lost 9 bases; unmatched junction nucleotides: 12. The germline gives CDR1 MNHEY, CDR2 SMNVEV (reference sequence). The data belong to a study of identical twins. Whole-study findings and limits: Out-of-frame alpha sequences common to twins exhibited a surplus of low generation probability.

The same specimen was also included in a second study, on yellow fever vaccine responses in identical twins.

The J gene is TRBJ2-1, the V gene TRBV27; TRBD2 matches 14 bases. The sequence came from a woman under 30 in good health. Sequenced: CD4+ T cells sorted from blood. The CDR3 spells CASSVTGLAGVLGEQFF. In nucleotides, the CDR3 is TGTGCCAGCAGTGTGACGGGACTAGCGGGAGTTTTGGGTGAGCAGTTCTTC.